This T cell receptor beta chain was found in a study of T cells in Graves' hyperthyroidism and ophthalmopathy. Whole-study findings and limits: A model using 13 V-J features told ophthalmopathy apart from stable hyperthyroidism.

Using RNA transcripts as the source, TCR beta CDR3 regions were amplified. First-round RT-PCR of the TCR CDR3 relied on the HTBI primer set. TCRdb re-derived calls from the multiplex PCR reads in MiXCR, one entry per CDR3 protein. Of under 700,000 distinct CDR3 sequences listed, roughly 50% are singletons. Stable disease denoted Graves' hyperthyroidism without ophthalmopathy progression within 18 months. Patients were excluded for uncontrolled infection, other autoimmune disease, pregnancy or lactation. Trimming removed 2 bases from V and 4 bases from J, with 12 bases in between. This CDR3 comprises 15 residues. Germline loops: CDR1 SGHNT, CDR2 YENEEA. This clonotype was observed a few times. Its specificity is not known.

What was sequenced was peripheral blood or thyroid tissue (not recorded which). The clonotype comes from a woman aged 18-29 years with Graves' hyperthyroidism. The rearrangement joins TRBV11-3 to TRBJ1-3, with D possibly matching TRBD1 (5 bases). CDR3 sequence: CASSLYRGNGNTIYF. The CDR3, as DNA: TGTGCCAGCAGCTTATACCGGGGGAACGGAAACACCATATATTTT.